This T cell receptor (beta chain) comes out of a study of blood T cell repertoires in COVID-19. About the study: From T cells, B-cell-depleted T cells, or PBMCs came the material, which was cDNA or gDNA.

CDR3 length: 14 amino acids. In germline, CDR1 is SGHRS, CDR2 YFSETQ. Trimming removed 4 bases from V and 2 bases from J, with 12 bases in between. The table lists this clone with a count of one. Assay: immunoSEQ multiplex PCR; the TCRdb copy retains only in-frame clones and omits some. The sample consists of under 200,000 clones, roughly nine tenths of them appearing once. The chain joins TRBV5-1 to TRBJ1-2; possibly TRBD1 for D (5 bases). Sequencing used peripheral blood. This sequence originates from a man aged 60-69 years with active or convalescent COVID-19. The CDR3 is CASSVNSGNYGYTF. CDR3 DNA sequence: TGCGCCAGCAGCGTGAACTCAGGGAACTATGGCTACACCTTC.